This T cell receptor (beta chain) was found in a study of CD8+ T cells in alopecia areata. Study-wide results and limits: Normal scalp had lower clonality than lesional scalp, with alopecia totalis/universalis lesions showing this most strongly. Having just one nonresponder leaves the connection between baseline CD8+ expansion and response unresolved. Scalp clonality and expanded CD8+ clones among the top 100 were significantly decreased by tofacitinib. Scalp data also include sequences from resident alphabeta T cells of normal skin.

The germline V and J ends were trimmed by 3 bases and 3 bases, with 11 bases remaining between them. Germline V gene sequence: CDR1 SEHNR, CDR2 FQNEAQ (reference sequence). CDR3 length equals 14 residues. Sample treatment: oral pan-JAK inhibitor, 5-10 mg twice daily. Extracted RNA was reverse transcribed into cDNA, the sequencing template. TCRdb's copy holds only in-frame clones and misses some; the assay was immunoSEQ multiplex PCR. The sample comprises approximately 210,000 clones, 60% of which are singletons, and about 3% rests with the top ten. In the case of this clone: Its antigen is undetermined.

This specimen consisted of CD4+ T cells sorted from blood, obtained at week 4, from a patient treated with tofacitinib. The chain has TRBV7-9 and TRBJ2-5, with D possibly matching TRBD1 (6 bases). The clonotype comes from a human donor with alopecia areata. The CDR3 reads CASSLGAQEETQYF. The DNA of the CDR3 is TGTGCCAGCAGCTTGGGGGCCCAGGAAGAGACCCAGTACTTC.